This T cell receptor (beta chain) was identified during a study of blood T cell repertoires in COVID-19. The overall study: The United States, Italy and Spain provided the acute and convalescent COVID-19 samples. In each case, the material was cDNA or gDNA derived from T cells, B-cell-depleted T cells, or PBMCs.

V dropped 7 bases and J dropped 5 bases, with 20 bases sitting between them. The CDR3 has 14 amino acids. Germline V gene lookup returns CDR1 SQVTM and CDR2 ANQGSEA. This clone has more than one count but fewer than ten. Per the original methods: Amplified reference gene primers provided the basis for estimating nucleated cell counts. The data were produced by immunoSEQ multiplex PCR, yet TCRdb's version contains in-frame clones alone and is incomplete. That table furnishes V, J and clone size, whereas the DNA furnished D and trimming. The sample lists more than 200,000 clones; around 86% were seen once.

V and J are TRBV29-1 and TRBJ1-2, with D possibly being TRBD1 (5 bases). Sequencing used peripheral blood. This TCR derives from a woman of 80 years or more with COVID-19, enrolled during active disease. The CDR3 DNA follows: TGCAGCGCCAACCCAGGGAAGACAGCTTATGGCTACACCTTC. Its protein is CSANPGKTAYGYTF.